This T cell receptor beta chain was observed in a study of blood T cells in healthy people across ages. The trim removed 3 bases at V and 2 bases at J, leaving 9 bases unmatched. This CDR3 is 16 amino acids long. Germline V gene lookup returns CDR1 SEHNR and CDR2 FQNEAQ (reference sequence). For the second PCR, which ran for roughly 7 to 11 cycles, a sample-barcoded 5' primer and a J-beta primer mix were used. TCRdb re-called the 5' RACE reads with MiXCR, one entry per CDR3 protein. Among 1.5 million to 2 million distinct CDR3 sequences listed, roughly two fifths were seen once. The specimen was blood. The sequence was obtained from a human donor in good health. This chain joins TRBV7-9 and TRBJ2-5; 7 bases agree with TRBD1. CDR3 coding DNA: TGTGCCAGCAGCTTGGCTCGGACAGGACCTCAAGAGACCCAGTACTTC. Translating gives CASSLARTGPQETQYF.